Below, 14 T cell receptor beta chains from the same sample are listed, as sequenced in a study of shared clonotypes between healthy human individuals. Using immunoSEQ multiplex PCR, the repertoire was profiled, and TCRdb retains in-frame clones only, with some absent. The sample contains a few million clones, roughly 93% of which appear only once. The specimen sequenced was naive CD4+ T cells from PBMCs. Subset reported: CD45RA+ positively selected. Receptors originate from a man younger than 35 in good health. Some clones in this sample may be carry-over from other donors' samples.

This clone was detected a few times. The chain links TRBV7-9 to TRBJ1-5; D gene ambiguous. Germline assignment: CDR1 SEHNR and CDR2 FQNEAQ (reference sequence). The CDR3 totals 16 residues. V was trimmed by 5 bases and J by 5 bases, leaving 19 bases between them. The CDR3 coding sequence is TGTGCCAGCAGCAGCGGTCGGGTAGGAGACCATCAGCCCCAGCATTTT. This encodes CASSSGRVGDHQPQHF. Based on the CDR3 plus reference TRBV7-9 and TRBJ1-5, the full variable domain is DTGVSQNPRHKITKRGQNVTFRCDPISEHNRLYWYRQTLGQGPEFLTYFQNEAQLEKSRLLSDRFSAERPKGSFSTLEIQRTEQGDSAMYLCASSSGRVGDHQPQHFGDGTRLSIL.

In the case of this clone: An end of the junction differs from the germline gene, which may be a read error. The chain recombines TRBV9 with TRBJ1-3; D perhaps matches TRBD1 (5 bases). Germline CDR1 reads SGDLS; CDR2 reads YYNGEE. This CDR3 contains 14 residues. The CDR3 region is CANSPRGAGNTIYF. The CDR3 DNA is TGTGCCAACAGCCCCCGGGGGGCTGGAAACACCATATATTTT.

The chain couples TRBV5-1 to TRBJ1-3; D is ambiguous. V lost 2 bases to trimming and J lost 2 bases, with 8 bases between them. The CDR3 extends over 14 amino acids. Germline-derived CDR1 and CDR2 are SGHRS and YFSETQ. The CDR3 loop is CASSLSETGNTIYF. The DNA for the CDR3 is TGCGCCAGCAGCTTATCGGAGACTGGAAACACCATATATTTT.

The chain is built from TRBV19 and TRBJ2-7; 8 bases are shared with TRBD1. The CDR3 is 17 residues long. Germline values: CDR1 LNHDA, CDR2 SQIVND (reference sequence). V lost 4 bases and J lost 0; bases outside the gene matches: 11. CDR3 amino acids: CASSTTGDRFRSYEQYF. In DNA, the CDR3 is TGTGCCAGTAGTACGACAGGGGACCGTTTTCGCTCCTACGAGCAGTACTTC.

This clone came up once. The chain couples TRBV9 to TRBJ2-3, with 10 bases aligning to TRBD2. The CDR3 loop spans 17 amino acids. Per the germline V gene, CDR1 is SGDLS and CDR2 is YYNGEE. Trimming removed 1 base from V and 5 bases from J; junction bases left unmatched: 10. CDR3 protein: CASSVMASGSYVDTQYF. DNA for the CDR3: TGTGCCAGCAGCGTAATGGCTAGCGGGAGTTACGTAGATACGCAGTATTTT.

The V gene is TRBV5-4, the J gene TRBJ2-7; D unresolved. In germline, CDR1 is SGHNT, CDR2 YYREEE (reference sequence). The CDR3 contains 12 residues. The ends were cut back, 5 bases at V and 6 bases at J, with 12 bases in the middle. As DNA, the CDR3 is TGTGCCAGCAGGGCGGCCTTAGGCGAGCAGTACTTC. Its translation: CASRAALGEQYF.

The chain couples TRBV18 to TRBJ2-2; D perhaps matches TRBD2 (5 bases). Germline CDR1 and CDR2: KGHSH and LQKENI. V lost 3 bases and J 0 bases, leaving 11 bases between the germline ends. The CDR3 is made up of 16 amino acids. The CDR3 reads CASSPNSETNTGELFF. As DNA, the CDR3 is TGTGCCAGCTCACCGAATAGCGAAACGAACACCGGGGAGCTGTTTTTT.

This rearrangement joins TRBV5-1 to TRBJ2-7; TRBD1 agrees at 9 bases. With 1 base clipped from V and 6 bases from J, the junction kept 11 bases outside the gene matches. The CDR3 has 16 residues. CDR1 and CDR2 (germline): SGHRS, YFSETQ. The CDR3: CASSLSLGQGFREQYF. The CDR3 region has the DNA TGCGCCAGCAGCTTGTCATTGGGACAGGGTTTTCGCGAGCAGTACTTC.

CDR3 sequence: CASSLADSTYEQYF. The DNA for the CDR3 is TGCGCCAGCAGCTTGGCGGACAGCACCTACGAGCAGTACTTC. V usage is TRBV5-1 and J usage is TRBJ2-7, with D tentatively TRBD1 (6 bases). Looked up from germline, CDR1 is SGHRS and CDR2 is YFSETQ. V lost 0 bases and J 2 bases, leaving 9 bases between the germline ends. This CDR3 is 14 amino acids long.

This clone appeared a single time. This chain uses TRBV5-6 with TRBJ1-4, with 7 bases lining up with TRBD1. Per the germline V gene, CDR1 is SGHDT and CDR2 is YYEEEE. The CDR3 consists of 15 residues. V lost 3 bases, J lost 7 bases, and 9 bases stayed unmatched. The DNA of the CDR3 is TGTGCCAGCAGCTCGTACAGGGGTCGTAGTGAAAAACTGTTTTTT. This gives the protein CASSSYRGRSEKLFF.

The rearrangement joins TRBV15 to TRBJ1-2; D not resolved. The V gene lost 0 bases and the J gene lost 7 bases, with 15 bases spanning the gap. The length of the CDR3 is 15 residues. Germline CDR1 LNHNV, CDR2 YYDKDF (reference sequence). This CDR3 is CATSRDNAGWGGYTF. The CDR3 DNA sequence: TGTGCCACCAGCAGAGATAACGCCGGTTGGGGTGGCTACACCTTC.

CDR3 loop: CASSSGTGGPEQFF. In DNA form, the CDR3 reads TGCGCCAGCAGCTCCGGGACTGGGGGCCCTGAGCAGTTCTTC. The V gene is TRBV5-1, the J gene TRBJ2-1; either TRBD1 or TRBD2 may fit D (6 bases each). CDR1 is SGHRS and CDR2 is YFSETQ in the germline V gene. This CDR3 is built from 14 residues. The germline V and J ends were trimmed by 3 bases and 9 bases, with 16 bases remaining between them.

This chain joins TRBV14 and TRBJ2-1; D not resolved. Trimming removed 1 base at V and 9 bases at J, with 16 bases between. The CDR3 spans 15 residues. Germline lookup yields CDR1 SGHDN and CDR2 FVKESK. DNA for the CDR3: TGTGCCAGCAGCCAAGCAACCCTCATTGGCGGTGAGCAGTTCTTC. Amino acid sequence: CASSQATLIGGEQFF.

This rearrangement joins TRBV6-5 to TRBJ1-4; 10 bases align to TRBD1. CDR1 and CDR2 (germline): MNHEY, SVGAGI. This CDR3 contains 14 residues. V shed 4 bases and J 8 bases; nucleotides not matched to a gene: 4. The CDR3 spells CASSWDRGGEKLFF. In DNA, the CDR3 is TGTGCCAGCAGTTGGGACAGGGGAGGGGAAAAACTGTTTTTT.